The source of this T cell receptor (beta chain) is a study of T cell responses to AZD1222 COVID-19 vaccine. Study information: Second doses that came at about 4 or about 12 weeks were put together.

Study-level points and caveats: Clonal diversity was possibly underestimated, and white British individuals and females predominated among donors. Unmutated variant regions are reportedly the target of nearly half of TCRs that are spike-specific.

Only one count was recorded for this clone. Its antigen remains unknown. The table came from immunoSEQ multiplex PCR; TCRdb's copy has only in-frame clones and leaves some out. The sample comprises 130,000 to 150,000 clones, around nine tenths of which are singletons, and 1.7% rests with the top ten. This sequence originates from an adult in good health. The sample in question was peripheral blood, obtained on day 0 of AZD1222 vaccination.

DNA for the CDR3: TGCGCCAGCGCCGTAGAGGGGAGCGGATATGGCTACACCTTC. This codes for CASAVEGSGYGYTF. The chain links TRBV5-1 to TRBJ1-2, with D tentatively TRBD1 (5 bases). Trimming removed 7 bases at V and 5 bases at J, with 18 bases between. Germline-derived CDR1 and CDR2 are SGHRS and YFSETQ. The CDR3 sequence is 14 residues long.